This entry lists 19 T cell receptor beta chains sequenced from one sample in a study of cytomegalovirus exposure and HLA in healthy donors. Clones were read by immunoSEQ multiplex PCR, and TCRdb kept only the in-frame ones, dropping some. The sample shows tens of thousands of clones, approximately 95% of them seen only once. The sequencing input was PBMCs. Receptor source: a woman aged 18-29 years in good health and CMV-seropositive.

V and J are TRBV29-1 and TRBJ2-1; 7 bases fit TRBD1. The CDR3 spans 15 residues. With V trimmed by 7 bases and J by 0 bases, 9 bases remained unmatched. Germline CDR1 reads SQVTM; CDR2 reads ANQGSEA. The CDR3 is CSGTSDRSSYNEQFF. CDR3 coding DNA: TGCAGCGGGACTTCGGACAGGAGCTCCTACAATGAGCAGTTCTTC.

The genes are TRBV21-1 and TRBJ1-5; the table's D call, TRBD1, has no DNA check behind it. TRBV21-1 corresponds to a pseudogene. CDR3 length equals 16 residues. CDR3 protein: CASSKAGTGAGQPQHF. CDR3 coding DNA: TGTGCCAGCAGCAAAGCTGGGACAGGGGCAGGTCAGCCCCAGCATTTT.

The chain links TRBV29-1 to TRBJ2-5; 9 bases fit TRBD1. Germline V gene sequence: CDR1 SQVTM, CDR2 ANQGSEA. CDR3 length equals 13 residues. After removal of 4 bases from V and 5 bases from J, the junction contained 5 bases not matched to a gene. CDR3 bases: TGCAGCGTTGCGGACAGGGGATGGGAGACCCAGTACTTC. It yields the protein CSVADRGWETQYF.

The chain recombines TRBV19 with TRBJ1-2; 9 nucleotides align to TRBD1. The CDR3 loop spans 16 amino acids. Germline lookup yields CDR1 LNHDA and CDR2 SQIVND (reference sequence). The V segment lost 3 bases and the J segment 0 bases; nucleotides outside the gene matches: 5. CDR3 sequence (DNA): TGTGCCAGTAGTATCTGGACAGGGGAGACTAACTATGGCTACACCTTC. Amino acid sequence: CASSIWTGETNYGYTF.

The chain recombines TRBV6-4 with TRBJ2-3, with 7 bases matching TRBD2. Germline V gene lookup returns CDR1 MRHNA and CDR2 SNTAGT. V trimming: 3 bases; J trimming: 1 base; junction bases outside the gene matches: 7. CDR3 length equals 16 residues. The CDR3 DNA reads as TGTGCCAGCAGTGAGTTGGCTAGCGGCGGCACAGATACGCAGTATTTT. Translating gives CASSELASGGTDTQYF.

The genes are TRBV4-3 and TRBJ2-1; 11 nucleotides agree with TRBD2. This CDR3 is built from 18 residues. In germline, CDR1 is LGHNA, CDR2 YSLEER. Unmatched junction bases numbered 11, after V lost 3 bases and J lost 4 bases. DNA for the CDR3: TGCGCCAGCAGCCAGGTCGCTATAGCGGGGGGGGATTACAATGAGCAGTTCTTC. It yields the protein CASSQVAIAGGDYNEQFF.

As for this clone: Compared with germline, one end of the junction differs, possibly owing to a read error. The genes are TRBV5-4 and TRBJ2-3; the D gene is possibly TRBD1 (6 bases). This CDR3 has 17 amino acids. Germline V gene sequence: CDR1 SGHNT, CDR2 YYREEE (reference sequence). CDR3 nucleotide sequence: TGTGCCAGCCGCTTCGGGTGGGGACAAGGGATCTCAGATACGCAGTATTTT. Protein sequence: CASRFGWGQGISDTQYF.

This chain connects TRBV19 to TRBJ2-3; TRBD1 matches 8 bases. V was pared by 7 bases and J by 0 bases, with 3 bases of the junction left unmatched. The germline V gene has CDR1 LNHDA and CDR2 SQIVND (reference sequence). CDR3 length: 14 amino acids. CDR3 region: CASTRQGSTDTQYF. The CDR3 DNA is TGTGCCAGTACCAGACAGGGGAGCACAGATACGCAGTATTTT.

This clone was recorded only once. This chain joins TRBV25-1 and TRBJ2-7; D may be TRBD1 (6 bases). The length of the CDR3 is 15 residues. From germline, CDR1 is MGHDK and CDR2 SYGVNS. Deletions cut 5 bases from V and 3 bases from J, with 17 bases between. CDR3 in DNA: TGTGCCAGCAGTACCCCGAGGACAGAGGACTACGAGCAGTACTTC. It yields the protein CASSTPRTEDYEQYF.

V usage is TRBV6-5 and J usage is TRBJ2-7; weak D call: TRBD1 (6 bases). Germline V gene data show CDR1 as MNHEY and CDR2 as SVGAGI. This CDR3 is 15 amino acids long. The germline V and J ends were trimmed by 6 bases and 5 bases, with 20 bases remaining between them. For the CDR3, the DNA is TGTGCCAGCAGCTTGGACCCTGGACAGTCCCACGAGCAGTACTTC. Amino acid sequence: CASSLDPGQSHEQYF.

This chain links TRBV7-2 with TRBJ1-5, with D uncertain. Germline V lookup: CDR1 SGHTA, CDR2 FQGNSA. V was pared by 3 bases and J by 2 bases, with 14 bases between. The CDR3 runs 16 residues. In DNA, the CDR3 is TGTGCCAGCAGCTTCCCCGGAGGGTTTGGCAATCAGCCCCAGCATTTT. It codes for CASSFPGGFGNQPQHF.

The CDR3 bases are TGTGCCAGCAGTTTAGGGGGGGCTAACTATGGCTACACCTTC. This gives the protein CASSLGGANYGYTF. This chain uses TRBV28 with TRBJ1-2; possible D gene TRBD1, 5 bases. Trimming left V 2 bases short and J 0 bases short, with 7 bases between. The length of the CDR3 is 14 residues. The germline V gene has CDR1 MDHEN and CDR2 SYDVKM.

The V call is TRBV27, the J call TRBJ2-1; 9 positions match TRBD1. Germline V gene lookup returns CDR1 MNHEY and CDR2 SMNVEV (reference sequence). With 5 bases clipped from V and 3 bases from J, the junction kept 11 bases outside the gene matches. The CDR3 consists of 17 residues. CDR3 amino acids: CASSAGSRTGDYNEQFF. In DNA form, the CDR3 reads TGTGCCAGCAGTGCAGGTTCCCGGACAGGGGACTACAATGAGCAGTTCTTC.

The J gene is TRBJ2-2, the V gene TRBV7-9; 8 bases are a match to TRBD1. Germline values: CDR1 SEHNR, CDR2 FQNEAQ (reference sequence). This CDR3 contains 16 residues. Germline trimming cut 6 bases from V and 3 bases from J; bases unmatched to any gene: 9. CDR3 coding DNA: TGTGCCAGCAGTTCAGGACAGGGAAGGGACACCGGGGAGCTGTTTTTT. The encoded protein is CASSSGQGRDTGELFF.

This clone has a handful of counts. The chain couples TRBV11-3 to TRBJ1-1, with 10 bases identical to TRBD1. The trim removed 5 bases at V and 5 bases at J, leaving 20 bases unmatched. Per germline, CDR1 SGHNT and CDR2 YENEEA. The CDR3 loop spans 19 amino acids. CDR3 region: CASSPPPPDRGVRGTEAFF. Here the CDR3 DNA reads TGTGCCAGCAGCCCACCGCCCCCGGACAGGGGGGTACGGGGGACTGAAGCTTTCTTT.

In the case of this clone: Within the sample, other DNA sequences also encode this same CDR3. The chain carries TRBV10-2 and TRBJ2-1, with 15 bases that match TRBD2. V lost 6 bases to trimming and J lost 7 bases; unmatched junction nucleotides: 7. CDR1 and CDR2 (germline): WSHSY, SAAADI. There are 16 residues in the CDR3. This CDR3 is CASSPRTSGRANEQFF. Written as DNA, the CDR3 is TGCGCCAGCAGCCCAAGGACTAGCGGGAGGGCGAATGAGCAGTTCTTC.

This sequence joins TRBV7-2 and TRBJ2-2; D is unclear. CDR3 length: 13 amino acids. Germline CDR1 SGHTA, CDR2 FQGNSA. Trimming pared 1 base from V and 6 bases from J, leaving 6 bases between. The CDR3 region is CASSLDPAGELFF. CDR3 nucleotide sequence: TGTGCCAGCAGCTTAGACCCGGCCGGGGAGCTGTTTTTT. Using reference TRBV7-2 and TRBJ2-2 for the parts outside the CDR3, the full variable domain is GAGVSQSPSNKVTEKGKDVELRCDPISGHTALYWYRQSLGQGLEFLIYFQGNSAPDKSGLPSDRFSAERTGGSVSTLTIQRTQQEDSAVYLCASSLDPAGELFFGEGSRLTVL.

The CDR3 is CASSAHRGPHYEQYF. DNA of the CDR3: TGCGCCAGCAGCGCCCACAGGGGACCCCACTACGAGCAGTACTTC. This chain links TRBV5-1 with TRBJ2-7; 7 positions match TRBD1. With V trimmed by 4 bases and J by 3 bases, 10 bases remained unmatched. CDR1 is SGHRS, CDR2 YFSETQ, per germline. The CDR3 spans 15 residues.

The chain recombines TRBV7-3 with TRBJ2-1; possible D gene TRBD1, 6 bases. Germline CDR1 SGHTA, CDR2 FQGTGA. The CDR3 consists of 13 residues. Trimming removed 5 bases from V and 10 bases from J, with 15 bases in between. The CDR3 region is CASSILGHLEQFF. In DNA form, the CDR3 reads TGTGCCAGCAGCATTTTGGGACACCTCGAGCAGTTCTTC.